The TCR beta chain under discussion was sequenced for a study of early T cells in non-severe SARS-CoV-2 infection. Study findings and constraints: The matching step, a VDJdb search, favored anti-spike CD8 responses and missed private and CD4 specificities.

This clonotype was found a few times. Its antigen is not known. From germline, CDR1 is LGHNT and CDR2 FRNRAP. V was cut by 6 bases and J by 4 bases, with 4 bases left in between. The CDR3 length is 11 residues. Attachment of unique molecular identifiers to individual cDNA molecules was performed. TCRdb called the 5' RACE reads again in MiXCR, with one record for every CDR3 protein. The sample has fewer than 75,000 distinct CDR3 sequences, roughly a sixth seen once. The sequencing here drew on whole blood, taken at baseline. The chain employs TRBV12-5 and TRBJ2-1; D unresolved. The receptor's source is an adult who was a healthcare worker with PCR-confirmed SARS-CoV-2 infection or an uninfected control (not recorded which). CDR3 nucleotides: TGTGCTAGTGGCCTATACAATGAGCAGTTCTTC. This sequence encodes CASGLYNEQFF.